This entry is about one TCR beta chain. The sample originates from a study of blood T cell repertoires in COVID-19. Study background: Donors in the United States, Italy and Spain gave samples during acute or convalescent COVID-19.

The V segment lost 3 bases and the J segment 2 bases; nucleotides outside the gene matches: 1. This CDR3 contains 14 residues. Germline assignment: CDR1 SGHAT and CDR2 FQNNGV. As originally analysed: Using reference gene primer amplification, nucleated cell counts were estimated. Data came from immunoSEQ multiplex PCR; TCRdb stores just in-frame clones and leaves some out. V and J calls and clone size come straight from that table; D and trimming were deduced from the DNA. The table has some 35,000 clones, around nine tenths seen once; the top ten hold around 35%. The TCR sequence derives from a man aged 70-80 years with active COVID-19. The J gene is TRBJ2-3, the V gene TRBV11-2; 8 bases match TRBD2. The specimen was peripheral blood. This CDR3 reads CASSFSGDTDTQYF. CDR3 sequence (DNA): TGTGCCAGCAGCTTTAGCGGGGACACAGATACGCAGTATTTT.